This TCR beta chain comes out of a study of response to subunit inactivated influenza vaccine. This clonotype was picked up many times. Antigen unknown. Germline-derived CDR1 and CDR2 are SGHVS and FQNEAQ. V was cut by 5 bases and J by 7 bases, with 18 bases left in between. This CDR3 comprises 15 residues. Findings and caveats of the study: Only a handful of new T cells, the authors suggested, are recruited with each seasonal influenza vaccination.

TCRdb reanalysed the RT-PCR reads using MiXCR and keeps one entry per CDR3 protein. The table includes about 580,000 distinct CDR3 sequences, 13% to 15% detected once. This rearrangement joins TRBV7-8 to TRBJ1-5, with D possibly matching TRBD1 (5 bases). This receptor was identified in a man aged 50 or older who received an inactivated influenza vaccine. The source material was PBMCs from blood, sampled roughly 12 days after vaccination. The CDR3: CASSRQAGSGQPQHF. CDR3 DNA sequence: TGTGCCAGCAGCCGACAAGCGGGCTCAGGGCAGCCCCAGCATTTT.